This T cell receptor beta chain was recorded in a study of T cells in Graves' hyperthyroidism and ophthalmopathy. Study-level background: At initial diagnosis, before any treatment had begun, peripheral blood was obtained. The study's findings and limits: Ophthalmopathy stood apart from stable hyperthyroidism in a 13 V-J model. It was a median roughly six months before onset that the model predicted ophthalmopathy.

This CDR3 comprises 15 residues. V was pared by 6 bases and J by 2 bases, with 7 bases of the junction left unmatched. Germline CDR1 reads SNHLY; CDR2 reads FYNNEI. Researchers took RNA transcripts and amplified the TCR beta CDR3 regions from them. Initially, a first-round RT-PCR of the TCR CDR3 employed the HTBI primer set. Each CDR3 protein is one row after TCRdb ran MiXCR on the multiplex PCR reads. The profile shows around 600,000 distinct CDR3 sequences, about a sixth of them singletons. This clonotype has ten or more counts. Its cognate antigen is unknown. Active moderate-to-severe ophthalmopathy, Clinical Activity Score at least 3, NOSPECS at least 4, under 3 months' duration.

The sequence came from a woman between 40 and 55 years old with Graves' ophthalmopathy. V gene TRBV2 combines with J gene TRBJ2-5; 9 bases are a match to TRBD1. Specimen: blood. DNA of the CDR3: TGTGCCAGCAGGGGACAGGGTATGGTGCAAGAGACCCAGTACTTC. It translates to CASRGQGMVQETQYF. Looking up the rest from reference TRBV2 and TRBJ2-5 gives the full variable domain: EPEVTQTPSHQVTQMGQEVILRCVPISNHLYFYWYRQILGQKVEFLVSFYNNEISEKSEIFDDQFSVERPDGSNFTLKIRSTKLEDSAMYFCASRGQGMVQETQYFGPGTRLLVL.